This T cell receptor beta chain was documented in a study of shared clonotypes between healthy human individuals. Points on this clone: What it recognizes is unknown.

Profiled with immunoSEQ multiplex PCR; TCRdb holds only in-frame clones, not every one. The sample lists 900,000 to 1,200,000 clones, around 78% occurring once. Points from the study as a whole: Depth of sequencing was expected to influence donor clonotype sharing. Naive subsets generally had larger estimated richness than memory subsets.

Germline CDR1 and CDR2: MGHDK and SYGVNS. This CDR3 has 16 amino acids. The clonotype comes from a man between 18 and 35 years old in good health. Some clones in this sample may be carry-over from other donors' samples. The rearrangement joins TRBV25-1 to TRBJ2-5; 12 bases are shared with TRBD2. The J call may be faulty, since TRBJ2-7 better matches the DNA end. Sequences were obtained from memory CD4+ T cells from PBMCs. Subset here: CD45RA-negative fraction. The CDR3: CASSVLAGGPKYEQYF. CDR3 DNA sequence: TGTGCCAGCAGTGTGCTAGCGGGAGGGCCTAAATACGAGCAGTACTTC.